This TCR beta chain was identified during a study of blood T cell repertoires in COVID-19. Germline CDR1 GTSNPN, CDR2 SVGIG (reference sequence). V was clipped by 0 bases and J by 9 bases, with 21 bases between them. The CDR3 consists of 17 residues. Source study methods: Reference gene primer amplification gave nucleated cell count estimates. The repertoire was sequenced with immunoSEQ multiplex PCR; TCRdb's copy has only in-frame clones and lacks some. V and J calls and clone size are as listed in that table; D and trimming were resolved from the DNA. The sample shows around 310,000 clones, almost 90% of them seen only once.

The sample comprised peripheral blood. The chain joins TRBV30 to TRBJ1-6, with D maybe TRBD1 (5 bases). This sequence originates from a woman in her thirties or forties with COVID-19, enrolled during active disease. The CDR3 nucleotides are TGTGCCTGGAGTGTATTACCCAGGGCATCATTTGGTTCACCCCTCCACTTT. It translates to CAWSVLPRASFGSPLHF.